This T cell receptor beta chain was sequenced during a study of technical replicates of blood from several donors. Only in-frame clones appear in the TCRdb table, and some are missing; sequencing was by immunoSEQ multiplex PCR. The repertoire has about 69,000 clones, approximately 88% of them found once; the top ten carry 4% to 5%. Trimming removed 2 bases at V and 4 bases at J, with 12 bases between. The CDR3 covers 14 residues. Germline V gene data show CDR1 as SGHRS and CDR2 as YFSETQ. This sequence was found in a human donor in good health. Some clones in this sample may be carry-over from other donors' samples. The chain uses TRBV5-1 and TRBJ2-5, with D perhaps TRBD1 (5 bases). Sequencing was carried out using PBMCs. The CDR3 protein is CASSLQEMRETQYF. The CDR3 DNA reads as TGCGCCAGCAGCTTACAGGAAATGCGAGAGACCCAGTACTTC.